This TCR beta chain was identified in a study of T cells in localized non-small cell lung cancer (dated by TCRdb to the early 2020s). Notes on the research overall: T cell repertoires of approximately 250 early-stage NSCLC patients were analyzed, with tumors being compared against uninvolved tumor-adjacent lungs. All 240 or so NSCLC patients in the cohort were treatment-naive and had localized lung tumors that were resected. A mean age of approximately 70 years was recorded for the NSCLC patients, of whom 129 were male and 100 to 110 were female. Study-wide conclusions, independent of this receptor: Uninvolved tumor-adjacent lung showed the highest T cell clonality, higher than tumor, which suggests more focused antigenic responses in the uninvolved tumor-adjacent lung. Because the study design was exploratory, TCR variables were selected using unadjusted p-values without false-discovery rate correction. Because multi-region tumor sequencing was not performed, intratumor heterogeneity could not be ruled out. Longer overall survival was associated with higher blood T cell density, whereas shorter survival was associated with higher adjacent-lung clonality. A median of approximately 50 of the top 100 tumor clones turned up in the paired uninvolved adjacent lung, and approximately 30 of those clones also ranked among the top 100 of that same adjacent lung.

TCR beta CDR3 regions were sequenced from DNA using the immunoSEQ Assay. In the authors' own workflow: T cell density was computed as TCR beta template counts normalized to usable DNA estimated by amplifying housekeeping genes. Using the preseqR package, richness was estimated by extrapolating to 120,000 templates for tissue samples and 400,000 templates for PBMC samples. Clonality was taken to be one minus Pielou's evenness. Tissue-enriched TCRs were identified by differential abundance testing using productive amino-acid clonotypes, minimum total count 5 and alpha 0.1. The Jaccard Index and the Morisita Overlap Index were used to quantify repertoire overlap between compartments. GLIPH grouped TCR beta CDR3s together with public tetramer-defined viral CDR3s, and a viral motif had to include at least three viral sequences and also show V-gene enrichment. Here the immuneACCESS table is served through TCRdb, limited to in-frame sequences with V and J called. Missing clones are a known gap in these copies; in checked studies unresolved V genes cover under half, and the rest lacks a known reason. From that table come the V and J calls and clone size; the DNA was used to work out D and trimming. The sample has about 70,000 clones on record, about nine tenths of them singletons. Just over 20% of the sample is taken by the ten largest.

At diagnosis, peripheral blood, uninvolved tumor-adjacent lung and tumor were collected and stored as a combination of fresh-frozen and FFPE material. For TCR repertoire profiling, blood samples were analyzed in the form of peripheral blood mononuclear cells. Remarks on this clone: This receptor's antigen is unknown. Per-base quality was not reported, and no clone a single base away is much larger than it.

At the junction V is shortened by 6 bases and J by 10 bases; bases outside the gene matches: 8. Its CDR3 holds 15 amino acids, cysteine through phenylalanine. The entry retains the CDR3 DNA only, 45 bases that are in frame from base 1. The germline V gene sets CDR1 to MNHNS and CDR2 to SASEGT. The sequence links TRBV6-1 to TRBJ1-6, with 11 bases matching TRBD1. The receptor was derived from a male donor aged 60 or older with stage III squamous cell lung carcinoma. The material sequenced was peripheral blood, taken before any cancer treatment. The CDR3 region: CASSPDRGPRSPLHF. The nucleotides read TGTGCCAGCAGCCCGGACAGGGGGCCGCGATCACCCCTCCACTTT.